This TCR beta chain was identified in a study of T cell repertoires in cytomegalovirus infection. About the research overall: Selected CMV epitopes included recently identified HLA-C-restricted ones as well as well-studied HLA-B-restricted ones. Matching HLA type, along with CMV infection, was indicated by public TCR beta signatures. General observations from the study: It was HLA-C-restricted CMV-specific TCR beta clonotypes that dominated the response ex vivo. People with CMV and the relevant HLA were identified by cumulative public TCR beta family frequency.

This clonotype was seen at least ten times. Its specificity is unknown. In TCRdb, the reads were re-called with MiXCR into one record per CDR3 protein. This table holds fewer than 950,000 distinct CDR3 sequences, around a third found once. The CDR3 length is 15 residues. In germline, CDR1 is SGHTA, CDR2 FQGNSA. V was clipped by 5 bases and J by 0 bases; unmatched bases: 7. The origin of this receptor is a human donor in good health (CMV status not recorded). Some clones in this sample may be carry-over from other donors' samples. The chain recombines TRBV7-2 with TRBJ2-7; 7 positions match TRBD2. Here the sequenced sample was cultured CD8+ T cells from PBMCs, taken from culture after CMV antigen stimulation. The chain's CDR3 is CASSPAGGGSYEQYF. The CDR3 coding sequence is TGTGCCAGCAGCCCCGCTGGGGGGGGCTCCTACGAGCAGTACTTC.